Reported below is one T cell receptor (beta chain). The sample belongs to a study of T cells in women clearing cervical HPV infection. Looking at the study overall: Blood came at first lesion visit for cases, post-clearance for controls.

Generated by immunoSEQ multiplex PCR, the TCRdb table keeps only in-frame clones and is missing some. There are tens of thousands of clones in the sample, with 10% to 15% held by the top ten. Material for sequencing was blood buffy coat. The TCR was taken from a woman aged 18-70 years with a cervical HPV16 infection that either progressed to CIN3+ or cleared (not recorded which).

The CDR3 reads CSERKTVMNTEAFF. Incomplete CDR3 DNA: TGCAGCGAGAGAAAAACAGTCATGAACACTGAA. V is TRBV29-1 and J is TRBJ1-1; no clear D gene. Read sequence stops 3 residues before the CDR3 end, and the germline J gene provides the missing end. Trimming took off 7 bases at V and 0 bases at J, with 15 bases between the two ends. The CDR3 runs 14 residues. CDR1 is SQVTM and CDR2 is ANQGSEA in the germline V gene.